Detailed here is one TCR beta chain. No antigen is known for it. The junction departs from the called germline gene at one end, perhaps through a read error. This entry is derived from a study of blood T cells in healthy people across ages. Study-wide findings and caveats: Versus aged donors, long-lived donors had higher diversity and more naive CD4+ cells. Samples with more naive T cells showed higher observed beta diversity.

The authors ran a second PCR of about 6 to 11 cycles using a sample-barcoded 5' primer and a J-beta primer mix. Each cDNA molecule was tagged by a template-switch adaptor with 12 random nucleotides. MiXCR was run by TCRdb on the 5' RACE reads, yielding one entry per CDR3 protein. The sample lists around 500,000 distinct CDR3 sequences, 45% to 55% occurring once. The CDR3 sequence is 13 residues long. Germline V lookup: CDR1 MNHEY, CDR2 SVGAGI. This chain links TRBV6-5 with TRBJ1-1; D uncertain. The specimen sequenced was blood. This TCR was recovered from a man of 80 years or more in good health. CDR3 protein: CASSYSPGWEAFF. Here the CDR3 DNA reads TGTGCCAGCAGCTACTCGCCAGGCTGGGAAGCTTTCTTT.